The 19 T cell receptor beta chains reported below all come from one sample, sequenced in a study of identical twins. TCRdb used MiXCR to reprocess the 5' RACE reads, holding one entry per CDR3 protein. The data contain 350,000 to 500,000 distinct CDR3 sequences, about 18% of them singletons. The sample comprised naive T cells sorted from blood. These receptors all stem from a middle-aged man in good health.

This clonotype has a handful of counts. This chain links TRBV4-2 with TRBJ2-5; D is unclear. The CDR3 spans 17 residues. In germline, CDR1 is LGHNA, CDR2 YNFKEQ. V was cut by 0 bases and J by 2 bases, with 16 bases left in between. The CDR3 sequence: CASSQEKSKNIQETQYF. CDR3 in DNA: TGTGCCAGCAGCCAAGAAAAGAGTAAGAACATTCAAGAGACCCAGTACTTC.

This clonotype was detected only a few times. The rearrangement uses TRBV20-1 and TRBJ2-5; 10 nucleotides agree with TRBD1. Germline lookup yields CDR1 DFQATT and CDR2 SNEGSKA (reference sequence). The CDR3 consists of 14 residues. J lost 1 base, V lost 4 bases, and 3 bases had no gene match. CDR3 sequence (DNA): TGCAGTGCTATCCGGGACAGGGGCCAAGAGACCCAGTACTTC. Protein product: CSAIRDRGQETQYF.

This clonotype occurred many times. The chain joins TRBV5-5 to TRBJ1-5; the match to TRBD1 covers 12 bases. This CDR3 is built from 18 residues. V was clipped by 5 bases and J by 1 base; unmatched bases: 10. The germline V gene has CDR1 SGHKS and CDR2 YYEKEE (reference sequence). CDR3 coding DNA: TGTGCCAGCAGTTCCACCGGGACAGGGGGCTTGAGCAATCAGCCCCAGCATTTT. Protein product: CASSSTGTGGLSNQPQHF.

The gene calls are TRBV5-5 and TRBJ2-4, with 9 bases matching TRBD2. The junction had 6 bases not matched to a gene; V was cut back by 2 bases and J by 9 bases. Germline V gene sequence: CDR1 SGHKS, CDR2 YYEKEE (reference sequence). CDR3 length: 14 amino acids. The CDR3 protein is CASSFSSGEFIQYF. In nucleotides, the CDR3 is TGTGCCAGCAGCTTTTCTAGCGGGGAGTTCATTCAGTACTTC.

The count of this clonotype is one. CDR3 residues: CSARDRGLGNPTDTQYF. CDR3 in DNA: TGCAGTGCTAGAGATCGGGGACTAGGGAATCCCACAGATACGCAGTATTTT. The V gene is TRBV20-1, the J gene TRBJ2-3; 8 nucleotides align to TRBD2. Germline values: CDR1 DFQATT, CDR2 SNEGSKA (reference sequence). J lost 2 bases, V lost 0 bases, and 10 bases had no gene match. CDR3 size: 17 residues.

The sample holds a few counts of this clonotype. The rearrangement links TRBV29-1 to TRBJ1-1, with D possibly being TRBD1 (6 bases). The CDR3 is 13 amino acids. CDR1 is SQVTM, CDR2 ANQGSEA, per germline. The V and J ends lost 8 bases and 1 base respectively, with 14 bases between them. CDR3 amino acids: CSPWDTWNTEAFF. The CDR3, as DNA: TGCAGCCCTTGGGACACTTGGAACACTGAAGCTTTCTTT.

This clonotype was seen a handful of times. The rearrangement joins TRBV7-9 to TRBJ2-7; D not resolved. The CDR3 is 13 residues long. Germline V gene lookup returns CDR1 SEHNR and CDR2 FQNEAQ (reference sequence). Between the trimmed V and J ends, which lost 1 base and 5 bases, there was a span of 9 bases. This CDR3 is CASSLVAFHEQYF. The CDR3, as DNA: TGTGCCAGCAGCTTAGTAGCCTTCCACGAGCAGTACTTC.

This clonotype was counted many times. This chain uses TRBV19 with TRBJ2-3, with D perhaps matching TRBD2 (5 bases). Germline CDR1 LNHDA, CDR2 SQIVND (reference sequence). With 3 bases removed from V and 4 bases from J, the gap between germline ends came to 14 bases. The CDR3 has 15 amino acids. In DNA form, the CDR3 reads TGTGCCAGTAGTATGTCTGGGAGATTCGCAGATACGCAGTATTTT. Translating it yields CASSMSGRFADTQYF.

The chain links TRBV5-5 to TRBJ1-4, with D uncertain. V was shortened by 2 bases and J by 7 bases, with 12 bases between the two germline ends. From germline, CDR1 is SGHKS and CDR2 YYEKEE (reference sequence). The CDR3 contains 14 residues. CDR3 DNA sequence: TGTGCCAGCAGCTTCTCAGGAATCTTTGAAAAACTGTTTTTT. Amino acids: CASSFSGIFEKLFF.

This clonotype was seen a handful of times. The rearrangement uses TRBV7-2 and TRBJ2-7; D gene unclear. The germline V gene has CDR1 SGHTA and CDR2 FQGNSA. Trimming took 4 bases from V and 2 from J, leaving 9 bases between them. The CDR3 consists of 13 residues. CDR3 sequence: CASSSYIPYEQYF. CDR3 nucleotides: TGTGCCAGCAGCTCTTATATACCCTACGAGCAGTACTTC.

The chain combines TRBV7-9 with TRBJ2-1, with TRBD2 identical over 7 bases. CDR1 and CDR2 (germline): SEHNR, FQNEAQ (reference sequence). This CDR3 comprises 16 residues. J gave up 3 bases and V 1 base, and 6 bases lay outside the gene matches. In DNA, the CDR3 is TGTGCCAGCAGCTTAGAACTAGCGTCCCGCTACAATGAGCAGTTCTTC. This gives the protein CASSLELASRYNEQFF.

A note on this clonotype: The junction departs from germline at one end; a sequencing error may be responsible. The chain joins TRBV24-1 to TRBJ2-3, with TRBD2 matching over 9 bases. CDR1 and CDR2 (germline): KGHDR, SFDVKD. This CDR3 spans 11 amino acids. The CDR3 spells CATTAGLAWHF. CDR3 sequence (DNA): TGTGCCACCACCGCGGGACTAGCATGGCATTTT.

This clonotype was seen repeatedly, ten times or more. The CDR3 is CASRLGSSPLHF. The CDR3 DNA reads as TGTGCCAGCAGACTAGGGAGTTCACCCCTCCACTTT. The rearrangement links TRBV12-3 or TRBV12-4 to TRBJ1-6; no reliable D call. V shed 6 bases and J shed 9 bases, with 9 bases lying between them. The CDR3 is 12 residues long.

The V and J genes are TRBV20-1 and TRBJ2-5; 8 bases match TRBD2. V shed 6 bases and J 1 base; nucleotides not matched to a gene: 4. This CDR3 has 13 residues. Germline CDR1 is DFQATT and CDR2 is SNEGSKA (reference sequence). The CDR3 reads CSAGSGVQETQYF. The CDR3 DNA reads TGCAGTGCCGGTAGCGGGGTCCAAGAGACCCAGTACTTC.

The chain employs TRBV4-3 and TRBJ1-1; D is unresolved. Germline V gene sequence: CDR1 LGHNA, CDR2 YSLEER. Trimming removed 1 base from V and 0 bases from J, with 6 bases in between. The CDR3 contains 14 residues. CDR3 nucleotides: TGCGCCAGCAGCCAAGTAGTGATGAACACTGAAGCTTTCTTT. Amino acids: CASSQVVMNTEAFF.

There are many counts of this clonotype. The V and J genes are TRBV29-1 and TRBJ2-7, with 9 bases identical to TRBD2. Germline V gene sequence: CDR1 SQVTM, CDR2 ANQGSEA. The CDR3 has 13 amino acids. The trim removed 6 bases at V and 0 bases at J, leaving 3 bases unmatched. The CDR3, as DNA: TGCAGCGTGCAGGGACTAGCCTCCTACGAGCAGTACTTC. As protein: CSVQGLASYEQYF.

This clonotype was picked up a small number of times. V gene TRBV7-9 combines with J gene TRBJ1-6, with 11 bases aligning to TRBD1. Germline assignment: CDR1 SEHNR and CDR2 FQNEAQ (reference sequence). V gave up 5 bases and J gave up 8 bases; unmatched junction bases: 5. The CDR3 runs to 15 residues. The CDR3 loop is CASSPWTGGDSPLHF. The CDR3 bases are TGTGCCAGCAGCCCCTGGACAGGGGGCGATTCACCCCTCCACTTT.

This clonotype was detected only once. The rearrangement uses TRBV28 and TRBJ1-3; 7 nucleotides line up with TRBD1. V lost 5 bases and J lost 4; bases outside the gene matches: 11. CDR3 length: 16 amino acids. Germline V lookup: CDR1 MDHEN, CDR2 SYDVKM. The CDR3 nucleotides read TGTGCCAGCAGTCCCCTTACCCGGGACAGCGGAAACACCATATATTTT. Its protein is CASSPLTRDSGNTIYF.

The chain has TRBV29-1 and TRBJ2-2; a possible D gene is TRBD2 (5 bases). The CDR3 consists of 12 residues. Germline V gene lookup returns CDR1 SQVTM and CDR2 ANQGSEA. Trimming cost V 7 bases and J 7 bases, with 13 bases left between them. CDR3 nucleotide sequence: TGCAGCGGCTCAGGACTCCTCGGGGAGCTGTTTTTT. Protein sequence: CSGSGLLGELFF.